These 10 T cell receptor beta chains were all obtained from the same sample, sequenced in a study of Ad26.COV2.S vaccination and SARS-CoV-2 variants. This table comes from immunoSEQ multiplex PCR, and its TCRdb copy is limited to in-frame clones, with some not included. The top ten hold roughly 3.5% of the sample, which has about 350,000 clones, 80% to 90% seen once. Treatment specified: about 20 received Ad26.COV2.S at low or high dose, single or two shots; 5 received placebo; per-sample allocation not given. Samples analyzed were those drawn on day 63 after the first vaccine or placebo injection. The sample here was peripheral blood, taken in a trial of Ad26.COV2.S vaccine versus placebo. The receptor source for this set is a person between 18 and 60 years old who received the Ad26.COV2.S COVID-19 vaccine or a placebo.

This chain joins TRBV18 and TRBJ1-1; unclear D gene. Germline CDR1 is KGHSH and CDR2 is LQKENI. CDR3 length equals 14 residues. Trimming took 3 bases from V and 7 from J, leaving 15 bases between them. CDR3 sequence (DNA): TGTGCCAGCTCACCCGACCGGGCCAAAAGTGAAGCTTTCTTT. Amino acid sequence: CASSPDRAKSEAFF.

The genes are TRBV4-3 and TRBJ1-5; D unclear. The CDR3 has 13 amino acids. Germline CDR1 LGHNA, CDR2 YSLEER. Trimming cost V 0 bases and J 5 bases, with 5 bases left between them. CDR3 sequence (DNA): TGCGCCAGCAGCCAAGATCCCCATCAGCCCCAGCATTTT. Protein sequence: CASSQDPHQPQHF.

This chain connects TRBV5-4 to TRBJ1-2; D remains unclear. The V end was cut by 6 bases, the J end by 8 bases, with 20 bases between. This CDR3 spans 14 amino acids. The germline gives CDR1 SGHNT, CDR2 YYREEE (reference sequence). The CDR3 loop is CASMDIPSTGGYTF. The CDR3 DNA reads TGTGCCAGCATGGATATACCGAGCACGGGAGGCTACACCTTC. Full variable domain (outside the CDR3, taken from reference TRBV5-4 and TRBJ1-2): ETGVTQSPTHLIKTRGQQVTLRCSSQSGHNTVSWYQQALGQGPQFIFQYYREEENGRGNFPPRFSGLQFPNYSSELNVNALELDDSALYLCASMDIPSTGGYTFGSGTRLTVV.

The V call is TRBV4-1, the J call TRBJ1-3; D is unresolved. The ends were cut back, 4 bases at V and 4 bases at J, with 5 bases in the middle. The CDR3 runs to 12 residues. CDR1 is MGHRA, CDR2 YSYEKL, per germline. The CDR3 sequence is CASSPRGNTIYF. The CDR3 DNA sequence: TGCGCCAGCAGCCCCCGGGGAAACACCATATATTTT.

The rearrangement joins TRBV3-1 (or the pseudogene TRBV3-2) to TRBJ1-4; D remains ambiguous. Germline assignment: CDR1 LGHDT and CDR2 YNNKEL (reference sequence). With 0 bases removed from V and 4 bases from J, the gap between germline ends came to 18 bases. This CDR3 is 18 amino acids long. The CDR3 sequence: CASSQEIFRRGSNEKLFF. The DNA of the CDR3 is TGTGCCAGCAGCCAAGAAATTTTTAGGCGAGGGAGTAATGAAAAACTGTTTTTT.

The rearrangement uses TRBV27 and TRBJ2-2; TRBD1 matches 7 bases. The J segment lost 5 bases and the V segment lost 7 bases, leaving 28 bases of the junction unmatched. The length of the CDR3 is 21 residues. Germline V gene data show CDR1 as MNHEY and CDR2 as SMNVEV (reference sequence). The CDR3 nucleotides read TGTGCCAGCACCTCACGAACGGGACAGCGTTGGACGGGGTCGTGGACCGGGGAGCTGTTTTTT. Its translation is CASTSRTGQRWTGSWTGELFF.

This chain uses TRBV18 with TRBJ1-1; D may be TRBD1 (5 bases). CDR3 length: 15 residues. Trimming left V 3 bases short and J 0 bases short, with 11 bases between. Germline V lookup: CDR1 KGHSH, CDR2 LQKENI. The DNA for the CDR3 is TGTGCCAGCTCACCTGGGACCGCTATGAACACTGAAGCTTTCTTT. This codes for CASSPGTAMNTEAFF.

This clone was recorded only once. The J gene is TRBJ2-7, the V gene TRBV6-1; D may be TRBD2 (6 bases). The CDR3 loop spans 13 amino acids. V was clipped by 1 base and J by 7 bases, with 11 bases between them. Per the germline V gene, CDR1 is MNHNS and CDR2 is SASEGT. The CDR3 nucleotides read TGTGCCAGCAGTGAAGGGGTAGGGAGGGAGCAGTACTTC. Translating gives CASSEGVGREQYF.

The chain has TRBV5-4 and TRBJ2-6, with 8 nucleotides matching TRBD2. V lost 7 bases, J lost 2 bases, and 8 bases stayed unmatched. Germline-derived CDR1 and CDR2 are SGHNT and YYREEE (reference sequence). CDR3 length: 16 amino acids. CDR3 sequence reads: CASGTSGRAGANVLTF. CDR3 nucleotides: TGTGCCAGCGGGACTAGTGGGAGGGCTGGGGCCAACGTCCTGACTTTC.

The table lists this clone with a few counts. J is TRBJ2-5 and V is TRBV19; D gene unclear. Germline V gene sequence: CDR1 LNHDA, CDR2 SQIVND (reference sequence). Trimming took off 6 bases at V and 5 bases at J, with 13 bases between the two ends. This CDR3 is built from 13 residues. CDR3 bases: TGTGCCAGTAGGGACGGAGCTCGGGAGACCCAGTACTTC. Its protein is CASRDGARETQYF.